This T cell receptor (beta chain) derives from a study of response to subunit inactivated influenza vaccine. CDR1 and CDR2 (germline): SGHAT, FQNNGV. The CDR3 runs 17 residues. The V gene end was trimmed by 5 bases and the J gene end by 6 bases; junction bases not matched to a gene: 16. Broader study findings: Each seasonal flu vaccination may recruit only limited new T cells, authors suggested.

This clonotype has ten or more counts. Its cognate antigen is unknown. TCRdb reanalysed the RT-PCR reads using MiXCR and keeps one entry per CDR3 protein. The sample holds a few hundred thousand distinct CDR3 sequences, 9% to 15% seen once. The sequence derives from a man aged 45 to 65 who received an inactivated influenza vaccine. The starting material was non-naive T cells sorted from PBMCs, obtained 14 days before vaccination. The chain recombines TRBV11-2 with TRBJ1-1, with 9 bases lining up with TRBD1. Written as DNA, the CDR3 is TGTGCCAGCAGCCGACGGACAGGGGCGAGGAGTTTTGCTGAAGCTTTCTTT. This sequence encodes CASSRRTGARSFAEAFF.